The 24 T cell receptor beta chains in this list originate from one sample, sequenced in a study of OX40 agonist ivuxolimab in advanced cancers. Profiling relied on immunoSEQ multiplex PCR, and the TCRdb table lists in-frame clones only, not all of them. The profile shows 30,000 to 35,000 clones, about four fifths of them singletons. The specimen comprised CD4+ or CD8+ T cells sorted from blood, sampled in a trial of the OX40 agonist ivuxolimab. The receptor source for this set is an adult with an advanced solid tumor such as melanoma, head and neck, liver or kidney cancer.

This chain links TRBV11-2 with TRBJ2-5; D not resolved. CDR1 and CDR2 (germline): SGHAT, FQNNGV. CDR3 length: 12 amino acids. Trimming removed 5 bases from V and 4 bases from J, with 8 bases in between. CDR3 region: CASSHLGETQYF. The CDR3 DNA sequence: TGTGCCAGCAGCCACCTTGGAGAGACCCAGTACTTC. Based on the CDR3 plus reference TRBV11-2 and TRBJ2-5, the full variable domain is EAGVAQSPRYKIIEKRQSVAFWCNPISGHATLYWYQQILGQGPKLLIQFQNNGVVDDSQLPKDRFSAERLKGVDSTLKIQPAKLEDSAVYLCASSHLGETQYFGPGTRLLVL.

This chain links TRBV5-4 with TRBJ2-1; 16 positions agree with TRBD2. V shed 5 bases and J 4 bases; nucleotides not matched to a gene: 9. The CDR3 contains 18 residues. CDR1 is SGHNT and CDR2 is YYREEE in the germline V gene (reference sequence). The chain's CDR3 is CASRSPGLAGGLYNEQFF. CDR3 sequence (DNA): TGTGCCAGCAGATCGCCGGGACTAGCGGGGGGGTTGTACAATGAGCAGTTCTTC.

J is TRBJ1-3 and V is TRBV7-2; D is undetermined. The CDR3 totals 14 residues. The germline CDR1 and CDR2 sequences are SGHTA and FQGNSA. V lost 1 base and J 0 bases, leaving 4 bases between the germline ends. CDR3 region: CASSLEFSGNTIYF. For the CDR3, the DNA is TGTGCCAGCAGCTTAGAGTTCTCTGGAAACACCATATATTTT. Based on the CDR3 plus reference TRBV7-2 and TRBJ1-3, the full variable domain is GAGVSQSPSNKVTEKGKDVELRCDPISGHTALYWYRQSLGQGLEFLIYFQGNSAPDKSGLPSDRFSAERTGGSVSTLTIQRTQQEDSAVYLCASSLEFSGNTIYFGEGSWLTVV.

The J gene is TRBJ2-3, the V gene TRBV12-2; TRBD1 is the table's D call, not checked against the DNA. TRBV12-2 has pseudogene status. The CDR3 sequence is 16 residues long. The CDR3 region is CASRWPGQDGTDTQYF. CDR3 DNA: TGTGCAAGTCGCTGGCCGGGACAGGACGGGACAGATACGCAGTATTTT.

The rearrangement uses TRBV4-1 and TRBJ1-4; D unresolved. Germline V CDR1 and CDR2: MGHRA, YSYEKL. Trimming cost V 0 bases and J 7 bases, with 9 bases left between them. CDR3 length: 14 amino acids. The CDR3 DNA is TGCGCCAGCAGCCAAGATACGAAGCGTGAAAAACTGTTTTTT. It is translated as CASSQDTKREKLFF.

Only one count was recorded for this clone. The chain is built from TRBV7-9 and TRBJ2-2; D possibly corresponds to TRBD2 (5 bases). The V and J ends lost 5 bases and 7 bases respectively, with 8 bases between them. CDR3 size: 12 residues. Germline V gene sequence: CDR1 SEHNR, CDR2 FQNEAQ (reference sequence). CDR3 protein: CASSRTDGELFF. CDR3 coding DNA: TGTGCCAGCAGCCGGACTGACGGGGAGCTGTTTTTT.

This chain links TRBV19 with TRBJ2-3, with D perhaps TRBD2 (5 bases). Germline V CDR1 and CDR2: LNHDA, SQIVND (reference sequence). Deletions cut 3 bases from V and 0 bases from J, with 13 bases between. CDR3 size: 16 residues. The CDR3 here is CASSIFVGDSTDTQYF. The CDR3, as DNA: TGTGCCAGTAGTATCTTTGTCGGGGATAGCACAGATACGCAGTATTTT.

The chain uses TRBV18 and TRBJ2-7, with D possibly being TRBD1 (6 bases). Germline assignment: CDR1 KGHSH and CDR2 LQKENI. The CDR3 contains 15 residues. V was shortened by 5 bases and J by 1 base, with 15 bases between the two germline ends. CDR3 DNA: TGTGCCAGCTCATCAAACAGGGTTAGTTCCTACGAGCAGTACTTC. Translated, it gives CASSSNRVSSYEQYF.

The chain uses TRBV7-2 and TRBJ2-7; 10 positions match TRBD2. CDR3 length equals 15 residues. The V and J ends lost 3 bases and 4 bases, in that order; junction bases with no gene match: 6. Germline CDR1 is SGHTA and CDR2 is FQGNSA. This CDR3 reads CASSFSGGPQYEQYF. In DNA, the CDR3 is TGTGCCAGCAGCTTTAGCGGGGGGCCGCAGTACGAGCAGTACTTC.

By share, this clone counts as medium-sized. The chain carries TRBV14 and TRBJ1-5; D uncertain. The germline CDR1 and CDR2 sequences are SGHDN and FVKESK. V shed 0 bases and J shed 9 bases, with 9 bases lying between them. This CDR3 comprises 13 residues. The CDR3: CASSQDGRRPQHF. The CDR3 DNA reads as TGTGCCAGCAGCCAAGATGGACGGCGGCCCCAGCATTTT.

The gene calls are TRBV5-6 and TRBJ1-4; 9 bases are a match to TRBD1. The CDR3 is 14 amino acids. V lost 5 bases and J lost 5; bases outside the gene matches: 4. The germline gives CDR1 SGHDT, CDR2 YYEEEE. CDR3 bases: TGTGCCAGCAGGGAGGGACAGGGAAATGAAAAACTGTTTTTT. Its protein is CASREGQGNEKLFF.

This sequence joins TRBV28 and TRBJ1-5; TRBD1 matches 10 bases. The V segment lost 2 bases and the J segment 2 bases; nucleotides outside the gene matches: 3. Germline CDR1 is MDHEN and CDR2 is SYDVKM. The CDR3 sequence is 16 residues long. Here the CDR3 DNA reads TGTGCCAGCAGTTTAGGTGGGACAGGGGGCAATCAGCCCCAGCATTTT. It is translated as CASSLGGTGGNQPQHF. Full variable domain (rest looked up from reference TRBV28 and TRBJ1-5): DVKVTQSSRYLVKRTGEKVFLECVQDMDHENMFWYRQDPGLGLRLIYFSYDVKMKEKGDIPEGYSVSREKKERFSLILESASTNQTSMYLCASSLGGTGGNQPQHFGDGTRLSIL.

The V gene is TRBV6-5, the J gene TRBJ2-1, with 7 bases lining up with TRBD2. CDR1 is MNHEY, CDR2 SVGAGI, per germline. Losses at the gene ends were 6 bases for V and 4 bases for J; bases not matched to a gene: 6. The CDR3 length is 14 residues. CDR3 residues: CASREGGIYNEQFF. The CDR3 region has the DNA TGTGCCAGCAGGGAGGGAGGGATTTACAATGAGCAGTTCTTC.

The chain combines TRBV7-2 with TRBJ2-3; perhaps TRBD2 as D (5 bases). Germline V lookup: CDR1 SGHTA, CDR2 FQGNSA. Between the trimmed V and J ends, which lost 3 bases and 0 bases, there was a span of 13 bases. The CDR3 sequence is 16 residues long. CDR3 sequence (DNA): TGTGCCAGCAGCTTCCGGACTGTTCGGAGCACAGATACGCAGTATTTT. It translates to CASSFRTVRSTDTQYF.

The CDR3 is CASSPGQGGLSQHF. CDR3 nucleotide sequence: TGTGCCAGCAGCCCGGGACAGGGCGGGTTATCCCAGCATTTT. The chain has TRBV5-5 and TRBJ1-5; 9 bases map to TRBD1. The CDR3 has 14 amino acids. Per the germline V gene, CDR1 is SGHKS and CDR2 is YYEKEE (reference sequence). V lost 4 bases, J lost 11 bases, and 10 bases stayed unmatched.

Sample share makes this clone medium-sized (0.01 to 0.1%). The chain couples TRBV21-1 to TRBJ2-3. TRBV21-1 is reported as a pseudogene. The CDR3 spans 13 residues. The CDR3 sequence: CASRPSSTDTQYF. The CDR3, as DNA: TGTGCCAGTCGACCTTCTAGCACAGATACGCAGTATTTT.

Written as DNA, the CDR3 is TGTGCCAGCTCACCAAATAGTCAGACCCAGTACTTC. Its protein is CASSPNSQTQYF. This chain uses TRBV18 with TRBJ2-5, with D unclear. Germline V CDR1 and CDR2: KGHSH, LQKENI. This CDR3 region has 12 residues. The ends were cut back, 2 bases at V and 6 bases at J, with 7 bases in the middle.

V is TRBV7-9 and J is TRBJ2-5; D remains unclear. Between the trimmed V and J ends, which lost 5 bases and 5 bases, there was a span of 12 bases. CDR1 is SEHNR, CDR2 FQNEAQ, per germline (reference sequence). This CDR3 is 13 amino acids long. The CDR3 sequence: CASSSRGPETQYF. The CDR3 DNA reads TGTGCCAGCAGCAGCAGAGGTCCGGAGACCCAGTACTTC.

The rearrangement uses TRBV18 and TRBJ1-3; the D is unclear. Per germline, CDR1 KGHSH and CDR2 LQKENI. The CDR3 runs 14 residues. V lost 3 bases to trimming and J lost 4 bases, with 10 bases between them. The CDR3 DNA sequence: TGTGCCAGCTCACCCGACTTGGGAGGAAACACCATATATTTT. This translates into CASSPDLGGNTIYF.

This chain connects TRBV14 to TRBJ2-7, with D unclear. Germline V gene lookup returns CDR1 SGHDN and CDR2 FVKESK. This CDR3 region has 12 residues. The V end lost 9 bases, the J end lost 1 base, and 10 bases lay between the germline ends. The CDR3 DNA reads TGTGCCAGTGGGCTACAATCCTACGAGCAGTACTTC. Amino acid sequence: CASGLQSYEQYF.

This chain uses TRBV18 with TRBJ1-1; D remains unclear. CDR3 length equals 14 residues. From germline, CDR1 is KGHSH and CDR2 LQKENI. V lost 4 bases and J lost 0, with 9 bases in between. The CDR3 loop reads CASSRGGMNTEAFF. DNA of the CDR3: TGTGCCAGCTCACGGGGAGGAATGAACACTGAAGCTTTCTTT.

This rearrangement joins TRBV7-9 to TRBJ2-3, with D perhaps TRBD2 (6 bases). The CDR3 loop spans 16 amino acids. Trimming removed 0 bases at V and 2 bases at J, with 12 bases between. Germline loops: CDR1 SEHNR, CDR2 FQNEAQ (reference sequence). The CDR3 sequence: CASSLARGGSTDTQYF. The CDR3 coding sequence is TGTGCCAGCAGCTTAGCGCGGGGCGGGTCCACAGATACGCAGTATTTT.

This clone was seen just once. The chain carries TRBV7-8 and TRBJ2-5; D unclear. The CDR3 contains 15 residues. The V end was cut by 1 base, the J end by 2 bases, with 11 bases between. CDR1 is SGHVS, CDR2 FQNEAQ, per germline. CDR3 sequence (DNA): TGTGCCAGCAGCTTAGTATTCGGGCTGCAAGAGACCCAGTACTTC. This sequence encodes CASSLVFGLQETQYF.

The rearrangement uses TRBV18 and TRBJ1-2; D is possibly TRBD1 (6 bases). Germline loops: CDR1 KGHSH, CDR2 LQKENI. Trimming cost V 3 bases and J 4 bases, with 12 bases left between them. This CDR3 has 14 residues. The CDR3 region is CASSPDRPGYGYTF. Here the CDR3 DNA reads TGTGCCAGCTCACCTGACAGGCCGGGCTATGGCTACACCTTC.